The entry that follows covers one T cell receptor beta chain sequence. Its target is unknown. MiXCR was run by TCRdb on the reads, yielding one entry per CDR3 protein. Of hundreds of thousands of distinct CDR3 sequences in the sample, 17% were seen once. CDR3 size: 13 residues. After removal of 6 bases from V and 9 bases from J, the junction contained 6 bases not matched to a gene. The data originate from a study of T cell repertoires in cytomegalovirus infection. Across the whole study: The public TCR beta signatures pointed to both CMV infection and matching HLA type. Regarding the study as a whole: Of the TCR beta families, the public ones yielded a cumulative frequency that identified carriers of CMV plus the relevant HLA.

The receptor was derived from a human donor in good health (CMV status not recorded). Some clones in this sample may be carry-over from other donors' samples. The sample comprised PBMCs. The chain has TRBV12-3 or TRBV12-4 and TRBJ1-5; TRBD1 matches at 9 bases. The CDR3 DNA reads TGTGCCAGCAGCCGAACGACAGGGGGGCCCCAGCATTTT. This sequence encodes CASSRTTGGPQHF.